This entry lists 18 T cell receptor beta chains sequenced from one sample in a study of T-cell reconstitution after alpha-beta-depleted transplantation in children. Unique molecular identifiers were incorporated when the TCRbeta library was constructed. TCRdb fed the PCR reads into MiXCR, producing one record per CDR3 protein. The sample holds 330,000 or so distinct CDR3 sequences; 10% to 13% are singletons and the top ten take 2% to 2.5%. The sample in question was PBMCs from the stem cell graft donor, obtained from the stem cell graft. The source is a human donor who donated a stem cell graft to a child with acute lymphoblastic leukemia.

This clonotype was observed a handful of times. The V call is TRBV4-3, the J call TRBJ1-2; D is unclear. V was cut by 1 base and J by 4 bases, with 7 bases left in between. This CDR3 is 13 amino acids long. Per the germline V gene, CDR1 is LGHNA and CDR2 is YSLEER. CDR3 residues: CASSQGKGYGYTF. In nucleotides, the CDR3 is TGCGCCAGCAGCCAAGGGAAGGGCTATGGCTACACCTTC.

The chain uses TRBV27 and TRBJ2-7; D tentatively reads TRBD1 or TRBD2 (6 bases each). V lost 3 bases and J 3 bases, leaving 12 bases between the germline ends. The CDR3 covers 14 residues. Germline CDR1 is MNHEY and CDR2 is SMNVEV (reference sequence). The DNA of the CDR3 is TGTGCCAGCAGTTTCACACAGGGAGGCTACGAGCAGTACTTC. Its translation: CASSFTQGGYEQYF.

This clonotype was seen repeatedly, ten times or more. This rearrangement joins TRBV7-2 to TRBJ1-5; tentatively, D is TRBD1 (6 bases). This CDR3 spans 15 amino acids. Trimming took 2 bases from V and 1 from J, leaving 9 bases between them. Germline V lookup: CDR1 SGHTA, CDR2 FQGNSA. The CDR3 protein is CASSLSGASNQPQHF. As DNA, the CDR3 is TGTGCCAGCAGCTTATCAGGGGCAAGCAATCAGCCCCAGCATTTT. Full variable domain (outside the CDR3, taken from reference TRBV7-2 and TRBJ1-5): GAGVSQSPSNKVTEKGKDVELRCDPISGHTALYWYRQSLGQGLEFLIYFQGNSAPDKSGLPSDRFSAERTGGSVSTLTIQRTQQEDSAVYLCASSLSGASNQPQHFGDGTRLSIL.

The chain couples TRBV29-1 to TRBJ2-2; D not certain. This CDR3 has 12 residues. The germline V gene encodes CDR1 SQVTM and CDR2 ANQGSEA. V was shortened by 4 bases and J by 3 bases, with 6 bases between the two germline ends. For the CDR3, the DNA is TGCAGCGTTGCTGGTTACACCGGGGAGCTGTTTTTT. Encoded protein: CSVAGYTGELFF.

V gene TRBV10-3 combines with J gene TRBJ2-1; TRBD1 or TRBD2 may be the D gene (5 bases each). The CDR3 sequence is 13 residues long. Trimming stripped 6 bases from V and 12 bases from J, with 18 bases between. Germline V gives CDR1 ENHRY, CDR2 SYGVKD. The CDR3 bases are TGTGCCATCAGCCGAGAAGCGGTAAGGGGGCAGTTCTTC. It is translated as CAISREAVRGQFF.

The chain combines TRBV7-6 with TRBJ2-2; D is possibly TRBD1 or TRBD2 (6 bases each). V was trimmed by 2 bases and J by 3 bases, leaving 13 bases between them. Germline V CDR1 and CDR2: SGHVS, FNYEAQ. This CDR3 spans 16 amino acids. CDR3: CASSLFGGLDTGELFF. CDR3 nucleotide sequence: TGTGCCAGCAGCTTATTTGGGGGGCTCGACACCGGGGAGCTGTTTTTT.

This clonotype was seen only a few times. CDR3 nucleotides: TGTGCCAGCAGCGAGACATACGGGAACACTGAAGCTTTCTTT. This encodes CASSETYGNTEAFF. The rearrangement links TRBV7-3 to TRBJ1-1; D ambiguous. The germline CDR1 and CDR2 sequences are SGHTA and FQGTGA. The CDR3 contains 14 residues. V lost 5 bases, J lost 1 base, and 11 bases lay in between.

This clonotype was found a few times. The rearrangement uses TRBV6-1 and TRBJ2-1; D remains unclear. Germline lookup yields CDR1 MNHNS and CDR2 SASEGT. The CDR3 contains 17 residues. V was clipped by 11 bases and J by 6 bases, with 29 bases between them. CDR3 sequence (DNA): TGTGCCGCAAACCCTGCAGGTGAGGCCAAGGCAGGCAATGAGCAGTTCTTC. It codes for CAANPAGEAKAGNEQFF.

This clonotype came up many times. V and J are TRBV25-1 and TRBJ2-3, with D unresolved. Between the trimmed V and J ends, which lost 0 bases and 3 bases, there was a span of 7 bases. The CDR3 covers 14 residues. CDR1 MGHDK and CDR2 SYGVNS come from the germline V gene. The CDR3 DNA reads TGTGCCAGCAGTGAATATAGTTTAACAGATACGCAGTATTTT. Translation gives CASSEYSLTDTQYF.

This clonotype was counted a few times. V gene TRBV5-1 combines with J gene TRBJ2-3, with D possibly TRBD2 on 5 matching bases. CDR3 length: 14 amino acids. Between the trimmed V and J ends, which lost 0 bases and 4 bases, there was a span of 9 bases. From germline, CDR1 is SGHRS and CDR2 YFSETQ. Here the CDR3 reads CASSLDGESDTQYF. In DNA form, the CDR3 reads TGCGCCAGCAGCTTGGACGGGGAATCAGATACGCAGTATTTT.

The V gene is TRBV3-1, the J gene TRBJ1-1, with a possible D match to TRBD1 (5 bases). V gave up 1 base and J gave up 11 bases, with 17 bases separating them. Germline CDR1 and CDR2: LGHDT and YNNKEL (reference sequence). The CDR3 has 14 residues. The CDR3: CASSQGAGLRDAFF. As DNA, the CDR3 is TGTGCCAGCAGCCAAGGCGCAGGGTTGAGGGACGCTTTCTTT.

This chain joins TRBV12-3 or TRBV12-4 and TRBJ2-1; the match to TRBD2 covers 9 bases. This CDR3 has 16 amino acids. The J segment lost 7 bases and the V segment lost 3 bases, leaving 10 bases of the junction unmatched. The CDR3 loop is CASSFEVAGAANEQFF. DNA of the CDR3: TGTGCCAGCAGTTTTGAAGTAGCGGGAGCGGCGAATGAGCAGTTCTTC.

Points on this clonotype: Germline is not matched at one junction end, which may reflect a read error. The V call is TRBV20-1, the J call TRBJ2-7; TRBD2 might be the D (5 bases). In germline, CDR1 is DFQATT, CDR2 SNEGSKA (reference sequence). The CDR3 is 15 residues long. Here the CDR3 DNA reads TGCAGTGCGCGGGTGGGCGCCCGAAGCGTCTACGGGCAGTACTTC. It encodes CSARVGARSVYGQYF.

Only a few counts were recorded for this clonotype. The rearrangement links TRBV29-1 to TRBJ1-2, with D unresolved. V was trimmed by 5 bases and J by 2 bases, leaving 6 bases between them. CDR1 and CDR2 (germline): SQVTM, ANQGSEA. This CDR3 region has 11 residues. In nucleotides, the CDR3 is TGCAGCGTTCGGGAAAACTATGGCTACACCTTC. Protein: CSVRENYGYTF.

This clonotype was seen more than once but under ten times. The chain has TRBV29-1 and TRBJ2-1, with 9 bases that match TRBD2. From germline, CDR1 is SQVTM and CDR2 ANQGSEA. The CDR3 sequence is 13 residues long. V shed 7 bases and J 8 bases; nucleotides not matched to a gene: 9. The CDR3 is CSAAREGWDEQFF. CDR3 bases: TGCAGCGCCGCGCGGGAGGGCTGGGATGAGCAGTTCTTC.

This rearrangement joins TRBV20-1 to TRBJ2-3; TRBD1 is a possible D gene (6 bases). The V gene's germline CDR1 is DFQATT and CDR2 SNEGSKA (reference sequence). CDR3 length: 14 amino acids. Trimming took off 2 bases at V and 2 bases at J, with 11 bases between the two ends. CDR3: CSARLRDNTDTQYF. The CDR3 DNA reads TGCAGTGCTAGACTCCGGGACAACACAGATACGCAGTATTTT.

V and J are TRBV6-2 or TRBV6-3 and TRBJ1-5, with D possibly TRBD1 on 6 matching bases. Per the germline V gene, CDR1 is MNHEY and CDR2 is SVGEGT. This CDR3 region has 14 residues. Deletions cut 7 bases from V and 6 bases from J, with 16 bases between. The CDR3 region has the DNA TGTGCCAGCATCTCTGAGGGGGTAGGTCAGCCCCAGCATTTT. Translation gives CASISEGVGQPQHF.

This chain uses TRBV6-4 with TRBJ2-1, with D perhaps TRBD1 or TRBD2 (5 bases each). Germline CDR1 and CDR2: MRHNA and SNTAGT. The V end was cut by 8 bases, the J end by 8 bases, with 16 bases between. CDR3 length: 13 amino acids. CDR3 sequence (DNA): TGTGCCAGCGCCTCTACGTCGGGACATGAGCAGTTCTTC. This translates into CASASTSGHEQFF.